The clone carrying this T cell receptor beta chain was found a few times. Its specificity is unknown. Obtained from alopecia areata patients were lesional scalp punch biopsies along with peripheral blood. These data are taken from a study of CD8+ T cells in alopecia areata. Sequencing used cDNA as its template, made by extracting RNA and reverse transcribing it. Clones were read by immunoSEQ multiplex PCR, and TCRdb kept only the in-frame ones, dropping some. The top ten hold 51% of the sample, which has 50,000 to 70,000 clones, 44% seen once. Study outcomes and limitations: Between patients, shared TCR sequences were less clear than in mice. This was possibly due in part to HLA diversity in the patient population. Lesional scalp, especially alopecia totalis/universalis, showed higher clonality than normal scalp. Scalp samples also yield sequences of resident alphabeta T cells from normal skin.

The clonotype originates from a human donor with alopecia areata. The sequenced material came from NKG2D-low CD8+ T cells sorted from blood.

Here the CDR3 reads CASRLARGQDDLYGYTF. CDR3 coding DNA: TGTGCAAGTCGCTTAGCGCGTGGACAGGACGACCTCTATGGCTACACCTTC. The chain couples TRBV12-2 to TRBJ1-2; the table's D call TRBD1 went unverified against the DNA. TRBV12-2 is deemed a pseudogene. This CDR3 has 17 amino acids.